The 10 T cell receptor beta chains listed next were all sequenced from one sample in a study of somatic mutations in cytotoxic T cells in rheumatoid arthritis. The protocol was immunoSEQ multiplex PCR, while the TCRdb copy is restricted to in-frame clones and leaves out a portion. The sample yields 15,000 to 20,000 clones, around four fifths seen once. The sample was CD8+ T cells sorted from blood. Source of these receptors: an adult with rheumatoid arthritis.

This chain uses TRBV4-3 with TRBJ2-7; D uncertain. Germline values: CDR1 LGHNA, CDR2 YSLEER. Trimming took 5 bases from V and 0 from J, leaving 11 bases between them. The CDR3 loop spans 14 amino acids. The CDR3 DNA reads TGCGCCAGCAGCAACTCATGGGGCTCCTACGAGCAGTACTTC. It specifies CASSNSWGSYEQYF.

The rearrangement uses TRBV20-1 and TRBJ2-1; D gene ambiguous. V lost 3 bases to trimming and J lost 4 bases, with 4 bases between them. The germline gives CDR1 DFQATT, CDR2 SNEGSKA (reference sequence). The CDR3 totals 11 residues. CDR3 residues: CSARTYNEQFF. DNA for the CDR3: TGCAGTGCTAGGACATACAATGAGCAGTTCTTC.

The rearrangement joins TRBV14 to TRBJ2-3; D is uncertain. This CDR3 has 15 amino acids. In germline, CDR1 is SGHDN, CDR2 FVKESK. V was shortened by 0 bases and J by 4 bases, with 11 bases between the two germline ends. Here the CDR3 DNA reads TGTGCCAGCAGCCAAGAATTCGGGCTCCCAGATACGCAGTATTTT. As protein: CASSQEFGLPDTQYF. The variable domain in full, with the rest retrieved from reference TRBV14 and TRBJ2-3, is EAGVTQFPSHSVIEKGQTVTLRCDPISGHDNLYWYRRVMGKEIKFLLHFVKESKQDESGMPNNRFLAERTGGTYSTLKVQPAELEDSGVYFCASSQEFGLPDTQYFGPGTRLTVL.

For the CDR3, the DNA is TGTGCCAGCAGTTACTCGTTGGACAGCTCCTACGAGCAGTACTTC. This sequence encodes CASSYSLDSSYEQYF. The V gene is TRBV6-5, the J gene TRBJ2-7, with D maybe TRBD1 (6 bases). From germline, CDR1 is MNHEY and CDR2 SVGAGI. This CDR3 is 15 amino acids long. The V end lost 0 bases, the J end lost 0 bases, and 9 bases lay between the germline ends.

The V call is TRBV27, the J call TRBJ1-5; D might be TRBD1 (5 bases). The germline gives CDR1 MNHEY, CDR2 SMNVEV (reference sequence). The CDR3 runs 14 residues. The V and J ends lost 1 base and 6 bases respectively, with 10 bases between them. CDR3 in DNA: TGTGCCAGCAGTTTATTTCAGGGCGGTCAGCCCCAGCATTTT. Its protein product is CASSLFQGGQPQHF.

This chain connects TRBV27 to TRBJ1-5, with D possibly TRBD1 on 6 matching bases. The CDR3 consists of 12 residues. Trimming shortened V by 8 bases and J by 7 bases, and 12 bases separated the two germline ends. Germline CDR1 reads MNHEY; CDR2 reads SMNVEV (reference sequence). The CDR3 DNA sequence: TGTGCCAGCTCTACAGGGTACCAGCCCCAGCATTTT. Encoded protein: CASSTGYQPQHF.

The V call is TRBV4-3, the J call TRBJ2-1; 16 bases are shared with TRBD2. Trimming cost V 8 bases and J 8 bases; bases outside gene matches: 12. The CDR3 length is 17 residues. The V gene's germline CDR1 is LGHNA and CDR2 YSLEER. CDR3 DNA: TGCGCCAGCGGGCAGGGGACTAGCGGGGGGGCCTGGGATGAGCAGTTCTTC. Its protein is CASGQGTSGGAWDEQFF.

This rearrangement joins TRBV7-2 to TRBJ2-1; D is unresolved. The V end lost 2 bases, the J end lost 7 bases, and 9 bases lay between the germline ends. The length of the CDR3 is 13 residues. CDR1 and CDR2 from the germline V gene are SGHTA and FQGNSA. CDR3 nucleotide sequence: TGTGCCAGCAGCTTATTTTCCCTGAATGAGCAGTTCTTC. It yields the protein CASSLFSLNEQFF.

The gene calls are TRBV28 and TRBJ2-1; D uncertain. This CDR3 contains 15 residues. Germline CDR1 reads MDHEN; CDR2 reads SYDVKM. The V and J ends lost 6 bases and 0 bases respectively, with 12 bases between them. CDR3 sequence (DNA): TGTGCCAGCAGCAAAATAGTAGGCTCCTACAATGAGCAGTTCTTC. It specifies CASSKIVGSYNEQFF.

The chain joins TRBV4-3 to TRBJ2-7; 9 bases line up with TRBD1. With 3 bases clipped from V and 1 base from J, the junction kept 1 base outside the gene matches. Germline V gene sequence: CDR1 LGHNA, CDR2 YSLEER. This CDR3 is 14 amino acids long. This CDR3 reads CASSQDRGSYEQYF. Here the CDR3 DNA reads TGCGCCAGCAGCCAGGACAGGGGATCCTACGAGCAGTACTTC.